This T cell receptor beta chain was sequenced in a study of primary melanoma T cells and metastatic recurrence. This table comes from immunoSEQ multiplex PCR, and its TCRdb copy is limited to in-frame clones, with some not included. The sample includes roughly 1,200 clones, under 85% of them seen just once. Germline V gene sequence: CDR1 LGHNT, CDR2 FRNRAP. The CDR3 totals 16 residues. V was pared by 1 base and J by 6 bases, with 5 bases of the junction left unmatched. The chain combines TRBV12-5 with TRBJ1-4, with TRBD1 identical over 10 bases. The TCR was taken from a human donor with melanoma. Sequencing used melanoma tumor tissue. The CDR3 protein is CASGLGQGALYEKLFF. CDR3 DNA: TGTGCTAGTGGTTTGGGACAGGGGGCGTTATATGAAAAACTGTTTTTT.